What follows are 5 T cell receptor beta chains derived from one specimen sequenced in a study of T cell responses to AZD1222 COVID-19 vaccine. TCRdb's table, derived via immunoSEQ multiplex PCR, lists solely in-frame clones and lacks some. The sample holds 75,000 to 100,000 clones, 80% to 90% seen once. The material sequenced was peripheral blood, taken on day 0 of AZD1222 vaccination. These receptor sequences come from an adult in good health.

The CDR3 DNA reads as TGTGCCACCAGTGATCTGTCTGCGACAGGCGTATATGGCTACACCTTC. Amino acids: CATSDLSATGVYGYTF. V is TRBV24-1 and J is TRBJ1-2; TRBD1 might be the D (6 bases). CDR3 length equals 16 residues. The ends were cut back, 3 bases at V and 5 bases at J, with 18 bases in the middle. From germline, CDR1 is KGHDR and CDR2 SFDVKD.

This clone appeared a few times. The rearrangement joins TRBV10-3 to TRBJ1-6; TRBD1 matches at 9 bases. V shed 4 bases and J 5 bases; nucleotides not matched to a gene: 3. This CDR3 spans 15 amino acids. Germline loops: CDR1 ENHRY, CDR2 SYGVKD. The CDR3 DNA is TGTGCCATCAGTGCCCGGGACAGGGATAATTCACCCCTCCACTTT. Protein: CAISARDRDNSPLHF.

In nucleotides, the CDR3 is TGTGCCAGCAGTTATTGGGACACAATAAATCAGCCCCAGCATTTT. It is translated as CASSYWDTINQPQHF. J is TRBJ1-5 and V is TRBV6-2 or TRBV6-3; D is possibly TRBD1 (6 bases). Germline-derived CDR1 and CDR2 are MNHEY and SVGEGT. The length of the CDR3 is 15 residues. Between the trimmed V and J ends, which lost 3 bases and 4 bases, there was a span of 13 bases.

The chain joins TRBV6-2 or TRBV6-3 to TRBJ1-6, with D unresolved. The CDR3 is 14 residues long. V was trimmed by 6 bases and J by 6 bases, leaving 12 bases between them. CDR1 and CDR2 from the germline V gene are MNHEY and SVGEGT. CDR3 residues: CASSHDGLNSPLHF. CDR3 nucleotides: TGTGCCAGCAGCCACGACGGTCTTAATTCACCCCTCCACTTT.

The chain is built from TRBV18 and TRBJ2-2; D not certain. Germline V gives CDR1 KGHSH, CDR2 LQKENI. The CDR3 sequence is 15 residues long. V shed 3 bases and J shed 6 bases, with 14 bases lying between them. The CDR3 sequence is CASSPRQQLAGELFF. For the CDR3, the DNA is TGTGCCAGCTCACCCCGCCAGCAGCTAGCCGGGGAGCTGTTTTTT.